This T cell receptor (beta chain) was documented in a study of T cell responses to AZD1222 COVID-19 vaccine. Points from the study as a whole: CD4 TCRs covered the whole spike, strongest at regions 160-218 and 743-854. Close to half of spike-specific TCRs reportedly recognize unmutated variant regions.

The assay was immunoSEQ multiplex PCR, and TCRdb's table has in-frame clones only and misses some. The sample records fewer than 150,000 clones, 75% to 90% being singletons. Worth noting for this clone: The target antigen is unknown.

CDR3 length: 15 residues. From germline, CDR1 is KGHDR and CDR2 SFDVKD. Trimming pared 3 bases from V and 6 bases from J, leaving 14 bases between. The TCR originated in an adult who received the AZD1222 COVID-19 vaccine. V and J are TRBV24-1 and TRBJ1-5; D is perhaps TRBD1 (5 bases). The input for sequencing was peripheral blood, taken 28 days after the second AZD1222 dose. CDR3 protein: CATSDRRGGAQPQHF. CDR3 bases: TGTGCCACCAGTGATAGGAGGGGAGGGGCTCAGCCCCAGCATTTT.